Below, 14 T cell receptor beta chains from the same sample are listed, as sequenced in a study of blood T cell repertoires in COVID-19. Sequencing was performed with immunoSEQ multiplex PCR; in TCRdb, only in-frame clones are kept and a portion is missing. The sample lists about 75,000 clones; about 74% were seen once. The sequencing input was peripheral blood. The source is a human donor with acute or convalescent COVID-19. The donor label of this sample is uncertain.

V usage is TRBV19 and J usage is TRBJ2-7; weak D call: TRBD2 (5 bases). The CDR3 runs 15 residues. Trimming left V 6 bases short and J 3 bases short, with 18 bases between. Germline V CDR1 and CDR2: LNHDA, SQIVND (reference sequence). The DNA for the CDR3 is TGTGCCAGTAGCCCGGCGGGCAGTCCTAGCTACGAGCAGTACGTC. Protein sequence: CASSPAGSPSYEQYV.

The V gene is TRBV19, the J gene TRBJ2-1, with unresolved D. Germline V gives CDR1 LNHDA, CDR2 SQIVND (reference sequence). The V and J ends lost 5 bases and 10 bases respectively, with 12 bases between them. CDR3 length equals 12 residues. CDR3 bases: TGTGCCAGTAGTCTCCTCAGGAACGAGCAGTTCTTC. This encodes CASSLLRNEQFF.

The CDR3 reads CASSLNGRSADTQYF. The CDR3 DNA is TGTGCCAGCAGTTTAAACGGGAGATCTGCAGATACGCAGTATTTT. The chain is built from TRBV27 and TRBJ2-3; D possibly corresponds to TRBD2 (6 bases). The germline V and J ends were trimmed by 2 bases and 4 bases, with 13 bases remaining between them. CDR1 is MNHEY, CDR2 SMNVEV, per germline (reference sequence). The CDR3 runs 15 residues.

The chain uses TRBV29-1 and TRBJ1-3; D is unresolved. V was clipped by 3 bases and J by 3 bases, with 6 bases between them. CDR1 is SQVTM and CDR2 is ANQGSEA in the germline V gene. This CDR3 contains 12 residues. CDR3 DNA sequence: TGCAGCGTTGATACTAGTGGAAACACCATATATTTT. Translating it yields CSVDTSGNTIYF. Drawing the rest from reference TRBV29-1 and TRBJ1-3, the complete variable domain is SAVISQKPSRDICQRGTSLTIQCQVDSQVTMMFWYRQQPGQSLTLIATANQGSEATYESGFVIDKFPISRPNLTFSTLTVSNMSPEDSSIYLCSVDTSGNTIYFGEGSWLTVV.

This clone has only a few counts. The rearrangement links TRBV5-4 to TRBJ1-2; tentatively, D is TRBD1 (6 bases). Trimming left V 1 base short and J 8 bases short, with 18 bases between. CDR3 length equals 15 residues. Germline V CDR1 and CDR2: SGHNT, YYREEE (reference sequence). CDR3 in amino acids: CASSLLDSTFIGYTF. The CDR3 DNA reads TGTGCCAGCAGCTTGCTGGACAGCACTTTCATAGGCTACACCTTC.

The chain employs TRBV7-9 and TRBJ1-2, with 8 positions matching TRBD1. Unmatched junction bases numbered 18, after V lost 3 bases and J lost 3 bases. Per germline, CDR1 SEHNR and CDR2 FQNEAQ (reference sequence). The length of the CDR3 is 19 residues. The CDR3 spells CASSFVGQGEVFSHYGYTF. CDR3 in DNA: TGTGCCAGCAGCTTTGTCGGACAGGGAGAAGTATTTAGTCACTATGGCTACACCTTC.

The chain employs TRBV2 and TRBJ1-3; a weak D match, TRBD1 (5 bases). The CDR3 loop spans 15 amino acids. Trimming pared 5 bases from V and 5 bases from J, leaving 16 bases between. Germline CDR1 and CDR2: SNHLY and FYNNEI. CDR3 DNA: TGTGCCAGCAGTCCAATGCAGGGTCGTAGAAACACCATATATTTT. Translated, it gives CASSPMQGRRNTIYF.

The chain links TRBV27 to TRBJ1-1, with TRBD1 matching over 7 bases. After removal of 0 bases from V and 8 bases from J, the junction contained 3 bases not matched to a gene. Germline V gene sequence: CDR1 MNHEY, CDR2 SMNVEV (reference sequence). CDR3 size: 13 residues. DNA for the CDR3: TGTGCCAGCAGTTTATCGGGACAGCAAGAAGCTTTCTTT. Protein product: CASSLSGQQEAFF.

This clone has just a few counts. The rearrangement uses TRBV24-1 and TRBJ2-2; TRBD2 might be the D (6 bases). V dropped 6 bases and J dropped 6 bases, with 10 bases sitting between them. The germline V gene has CDR1 KGHDR and CDR2 SFDVKD. The CDR3 runs to 13 residues. CDR3 region: CATSKGGPGELFF. DNA for the CDR3: TGTGCCACCAGTAAAGGAGGGCCCGGGGAGCTGTTTTTT.

The V and J genes are TRBV6-5 and TRBJ1-3, with 7 bases that match TRBD1. This CDR3 is 14 amino acids long. From germline, CDR1 is MNHEY and CDR2 SVGAGI. J was trimmed by 0 bases and V by 9 bases; bases with no gene match: 5. Written as DNA, the CDR3 is TGTGCCAGTAGCCGGGACAGCTCTGGAAACACCATATATTTT. It codes for CASSRDSSGNTIYF.

The V and J genes are TRBV7-9 and TRBJ1-1; D unresolved. The CDR3 is 13 amino acids. V gave up 5 bases and J gave up 0 bases, with 7 bases separating them. CDR1 and CDR2 from the germline V gene are SEHNR and FQNEAQ (reference sequence). CDR3 region: CASSRSLNTEAFF. The DNA for the CDR3 is TGTGCCAGCAGCCGCAGTTTGAACACTGAAGCTTTCTTT.

V is TRBV7-9 and J is TRBJ1-1; D is possibly TRBD1 (6 bases). Germline loops: CDR1 SEHNR, CDR2 FQNEAQ (reference sequence). Trimming left V 5 bases short and J 5 bases short, with 18 bases between. The length of the CDR3 is 15 residues. The CDR3 reads CASSRGAGIYTEAFF. CDR3 bases: TGTGCCAGCAGCCGGGGGGCAGGGATCTATACTGAAGCTTTCTTT.

The gene calls are TRBV6-6 and TRBJ1-4; 7 nucleotides agree with TRBD1. V shed 6 bases, J shed 4 bases, and the junction held 5 bases outside the gene matches. Per the germline V gene, CDR1 is MNHNY and CDR2 is SVGAGI (reference sequence). The CDR3 runs to 14 residues. CDR3 protein: CASRPGGHNEKLFF. CDR3 DNA: TGTGCCAGCAGGCCAGGGGGTCATAATGAAAAACTGTTTTTT.

This clone was seen only a few times. The same CDR3 is also encoded by other DNA sequences in this sample. This sequence joins TRBV4-2 and TRBJ2-3; TRBD2 matches 15 bases. V shed 1 base, J shed 4 bases, and the junction held 0 bases outside the gene matches. The germline gives CDR1 LGHNA, CDR2 YNFKEQ. CDR3 length: 16 residues. CDR3 bases: TGTGCCAGCAGCCAAGGGACTAGCGGGGGGGCAGATACGCAGTATTTT. Its translation is CASSQGTSGGADTQYF.